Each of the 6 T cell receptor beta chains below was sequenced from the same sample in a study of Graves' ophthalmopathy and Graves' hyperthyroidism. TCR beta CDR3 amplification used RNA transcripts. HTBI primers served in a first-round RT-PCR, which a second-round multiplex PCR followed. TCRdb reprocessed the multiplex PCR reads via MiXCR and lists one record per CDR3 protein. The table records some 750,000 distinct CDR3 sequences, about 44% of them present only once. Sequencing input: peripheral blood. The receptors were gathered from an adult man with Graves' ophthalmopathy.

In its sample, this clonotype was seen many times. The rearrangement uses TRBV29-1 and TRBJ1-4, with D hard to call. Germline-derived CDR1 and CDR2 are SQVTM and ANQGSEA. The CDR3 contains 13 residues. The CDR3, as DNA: TGCAGTACCGTCTCTACAACTAATGAAAAACTGTTTTTT. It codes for CSTVSTTNEKLFF.

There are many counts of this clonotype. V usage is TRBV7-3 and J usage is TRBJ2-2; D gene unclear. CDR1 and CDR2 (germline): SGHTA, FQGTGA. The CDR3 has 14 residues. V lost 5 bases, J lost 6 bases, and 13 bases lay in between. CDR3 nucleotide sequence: TGTGCCAGCAGCAACGGAGATCGGGCCGGGGAGCTGTTTTTT. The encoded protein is CASSNGDRAGELFF.

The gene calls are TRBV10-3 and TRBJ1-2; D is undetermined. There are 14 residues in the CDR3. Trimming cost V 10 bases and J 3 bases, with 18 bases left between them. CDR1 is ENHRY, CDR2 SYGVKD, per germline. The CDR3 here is CASTKGLWDYGYTF. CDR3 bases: TGTGCCAGCACCAAGGGCCTTTGGGACTATGGCTACACCTTC.

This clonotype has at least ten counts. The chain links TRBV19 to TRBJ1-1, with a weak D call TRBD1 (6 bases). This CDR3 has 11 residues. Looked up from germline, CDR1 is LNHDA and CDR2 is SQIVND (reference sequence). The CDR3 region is CGTETNTEAFF. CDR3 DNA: TGTGGGACAGAGACTAACACTGAAGCTTTCTTT.

The CDR3 reads CASSYRGQTNYGYTF. The CDR3 DNA reads TGTGCCAGCAGTTACAGGGGCCAGACTAACTATGGCTACACCTTC. The chain carries TRBV6-2 or TRBV6-3 and TRBJ1-2; maybe TRBD1 (5 bases). With 2 bases removed from V and 0 bases from J, the gap between germline ends came to 10 bases. The V gene's germline CDR1 is MNHEY and CDR2 SVGEGT. The CDR3 spans 15 residues.

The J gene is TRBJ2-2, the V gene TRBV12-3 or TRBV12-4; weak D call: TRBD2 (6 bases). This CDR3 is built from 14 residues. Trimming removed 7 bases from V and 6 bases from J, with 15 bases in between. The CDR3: CASTQGLSAGELFF. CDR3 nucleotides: TGTGCCAGCACCCAGGGACTTTCGGCCGGGGAGCTGTTTTTT.